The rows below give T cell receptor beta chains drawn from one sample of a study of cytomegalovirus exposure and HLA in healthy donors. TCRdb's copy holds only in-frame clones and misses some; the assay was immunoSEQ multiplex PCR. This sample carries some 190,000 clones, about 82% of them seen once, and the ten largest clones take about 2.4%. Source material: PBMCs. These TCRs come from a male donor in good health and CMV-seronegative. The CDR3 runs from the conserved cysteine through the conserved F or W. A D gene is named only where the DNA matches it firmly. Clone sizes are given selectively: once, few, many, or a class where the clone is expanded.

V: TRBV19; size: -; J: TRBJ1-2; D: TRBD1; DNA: TGTGCCAGCTCAGGGGGTGGCTACACCTTC; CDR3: CASSGGGYTF
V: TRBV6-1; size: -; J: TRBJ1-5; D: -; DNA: TGTGCCAGCTCCCCCGGGACAACATTTGGGCCCCAGCATTTT; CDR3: CASSPGTTFGPQHF
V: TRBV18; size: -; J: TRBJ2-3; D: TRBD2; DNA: TGTGCCAGCTCACCTCGACTAGCGGGGGGGAGCACAGATACGCAGTATTTT; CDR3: CASSPRLAGGSTDTQYF
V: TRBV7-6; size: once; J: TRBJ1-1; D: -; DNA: TGTGCCAGCAGCACCTCACAGGGAACTGAAGCTTTCTTT; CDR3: CASSTSQGTEAFF
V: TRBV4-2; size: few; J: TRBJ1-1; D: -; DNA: TGTGCCAGCAGCCAAGAGCAGGGAAGGTTAAACACTGAAGCTTTCTTT; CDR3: CASSQEQGRLNTEAFF
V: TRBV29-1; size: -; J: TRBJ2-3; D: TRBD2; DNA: TGCAGCGTTTCCATAGCGGGAGGAAGGACGCAGTATTTT; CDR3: CSVSIAGGRTQYF
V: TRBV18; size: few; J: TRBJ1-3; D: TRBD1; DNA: TGTGCCAGCTCATTCGGGACAGATGGAAACACCATATATTTT; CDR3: CASSFGTDGNTIYF
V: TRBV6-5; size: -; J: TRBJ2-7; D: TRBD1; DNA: TGTGCCAGCAGTGAGGGCAGGGGGCGGTACGAGCAGTACTTC; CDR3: CASSEGRGRYEQYF
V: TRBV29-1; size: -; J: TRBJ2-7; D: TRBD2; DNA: TGCAGCGTTGAGGCGGGAGGGCCCTACGAGCAGTACTTC; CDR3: CSVEAGGPYEQYF
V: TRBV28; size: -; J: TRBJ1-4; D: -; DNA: TGTGCCAGCACTAACATACCGGGGGCAACTAATGAAAAACTGTTTTTT; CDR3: CASTNIPGATNEKLFF
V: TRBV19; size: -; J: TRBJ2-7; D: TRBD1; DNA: TGTGCCAGTAGTATACGGGACAGGGAATACGAGCAGTACTTC; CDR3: CASSIRDREYEQYF
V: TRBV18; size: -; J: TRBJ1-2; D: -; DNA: TGTGCCAGCTCACCACCGGGACATATGAACTATGGCTACACCTTC; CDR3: CASSPPGHMNYGYTF
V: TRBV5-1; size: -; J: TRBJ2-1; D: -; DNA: TGCGCCAGCAGCGTGGGACTCCAACCCTACAATGAGCAGTTCTTC; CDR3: CASSVGLQPYNEQFF
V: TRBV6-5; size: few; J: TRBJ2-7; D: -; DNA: TGTGCCAGCAGTTACTCTGGCGCAGGGACCTACGAGCAGTACTTC; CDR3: CASSYSGAGTYEQYF
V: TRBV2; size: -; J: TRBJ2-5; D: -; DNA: TGTGCCAGCAGTGAAGTAGGGGGAATGAGCGGGGAGTACCAAGAGACCCAGTACTTC; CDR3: CASSEVGGMSGEYQETQYF
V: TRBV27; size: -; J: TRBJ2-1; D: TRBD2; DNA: TGTGCCAGCGGACGGGGGGGTGGGACTTTCTACAATGAGCAGTTCTTC; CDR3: CASGRGGGTFYNEQFF
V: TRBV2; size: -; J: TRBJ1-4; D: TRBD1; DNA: TGTGCCAGCAGTTCCGGGACAGGGGAATATCCTGAAAAACTGTTTTTT; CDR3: CASSSGTGEYPEKLFF
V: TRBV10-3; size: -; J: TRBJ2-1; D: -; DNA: TGTGCCATCAATGCAGGTAACAATGAGCAGTTCTTC; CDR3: CAINAGNNEQFF
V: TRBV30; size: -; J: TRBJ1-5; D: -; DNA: TGTGCCTGGAGGGACCCAGGGAGGGGGATCAAGGCCCAGCATTTT; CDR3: CAWRDPGRGIKAQHF
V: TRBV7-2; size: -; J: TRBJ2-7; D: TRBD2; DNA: TGTGCCAGCAGCTTATTTCTGGGAGGGCGAGACGAGCAGTACTTC; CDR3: CASSLFLGGRDEQYF
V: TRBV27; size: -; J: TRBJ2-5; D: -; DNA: TGTGCCAGCAGTTTATCGGGGAGTGGTCAGACCCAGTACTTC; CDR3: CASSLSGSGQTQYF
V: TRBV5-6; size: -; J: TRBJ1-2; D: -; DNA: TGTGCCAGCAGCGAATTACAGGGATTACAGGTTGGCTACACCTTC; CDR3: CASSELQGLQVGYTF
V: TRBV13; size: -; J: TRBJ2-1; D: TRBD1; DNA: TGTGCCAGCAGCTTAGTATTGACAGGGATCGATGAGCAGTTCTTC; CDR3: CASSLVLTGIDEQFF
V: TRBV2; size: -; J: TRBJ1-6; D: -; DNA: TGTGCCAGCAGTGAGGAGTTTAATTCACCCCTCCACTTT; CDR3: CASSEEFNSPLHF
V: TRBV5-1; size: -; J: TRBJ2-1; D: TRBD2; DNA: TGCGCCAGCAGCTTGAGGCTAGCGGGGGGGAATGAGCAGTTCTTC; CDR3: CASSLRLAGGNEQFF
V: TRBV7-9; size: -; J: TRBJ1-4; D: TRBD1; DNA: TGTGCCAGCATCCTACAGGGGGGCGGGACTAATGAAAAACTGTTTTTT; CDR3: CASILQGGGTNEKLFF
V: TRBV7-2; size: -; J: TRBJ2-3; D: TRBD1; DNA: TGTGCCAGCAGCCCATTACAGGGGTTCACAGATACGCAGTATTTT; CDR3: CASSPLQGFTDTQYF
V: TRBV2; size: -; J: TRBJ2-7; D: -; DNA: TGTGCCAGCAGTGGCGTTCCCTACGAGCAGTACTTC; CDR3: CASSGVPYEQYF
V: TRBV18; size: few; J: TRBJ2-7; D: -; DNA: TGTGCCAGCTCACACCCCTCTAAGTCCGAGCAGTACTTC; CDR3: CASSHPSKSEQYF
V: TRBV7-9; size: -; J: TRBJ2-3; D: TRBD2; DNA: TGTGCCAGCAGCTTAATCTTAGCGGGAGGAGGGGGAGATACGCAGTATTTT; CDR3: CASSLILAGGGGDTQYF
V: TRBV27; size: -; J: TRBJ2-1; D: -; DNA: TGTGCCAGCAGTGAAATAGGGGGTCATGAGCAGTTCTTC; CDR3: CASSEIGGHEQFF
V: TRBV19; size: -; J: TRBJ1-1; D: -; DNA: TGTGCCAGTAGTTCGGACAGAGACACTGAAGCTTTCTTT; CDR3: CASSSDRDTEAFF
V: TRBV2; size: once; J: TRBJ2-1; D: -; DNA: TGTGCCAGCCGCGCCATAAGCTCCTACAATGAGCAGTTCTTC; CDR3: CASRAISSYNEQFF
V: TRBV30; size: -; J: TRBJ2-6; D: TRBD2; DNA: TGTGCCTGGACTAGCGGGGGGCTCTCTGGGGCCAACGTCCTGACTTTC; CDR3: CAWTSGGLSGANVLTF
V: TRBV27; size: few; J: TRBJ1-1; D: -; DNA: TGTGCCAGTAGGCAGGGGACCATGCTCACTGAAGCTTTCTTT; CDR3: CASRQGTMLTEAFF
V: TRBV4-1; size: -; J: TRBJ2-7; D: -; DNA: TGCGCCAGCAGCCAAGAGACAGCCAAACTTTCCTACGAGCAGTACTTC; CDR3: CASSQETAKLSYEQYF
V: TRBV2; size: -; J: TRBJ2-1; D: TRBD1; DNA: TGTGCCAGCAGACTGGGACAGGGATGGAATGAGCAGTTCTTC; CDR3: CASRLGQGWNEQFF
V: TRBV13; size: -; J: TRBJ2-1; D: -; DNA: TGTGCCAGCAGCTCACAGTACAGCTCCTACAATGAGCAGTTCTTC; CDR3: CASSSQYSSYNEQFF
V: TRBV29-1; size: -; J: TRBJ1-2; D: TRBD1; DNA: TGCAGCGTCCCACAGGGGGAGTATTACTATGGCTACACCTTC; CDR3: CSVPQGEYYYGYTF
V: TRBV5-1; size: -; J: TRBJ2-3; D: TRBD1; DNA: TGCGCCAGCAGCTGGGCGGGACAGGGGCGGGATACGCAGTATTTT; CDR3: CASSWAGQGRDTQYF
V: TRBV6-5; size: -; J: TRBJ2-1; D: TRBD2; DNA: TGTGCCAGCAGTCCCGGGACTAGCGGGAGTCCGTTCTTC; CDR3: CASSPGTSGSPFF
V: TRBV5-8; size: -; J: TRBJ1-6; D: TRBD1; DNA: TGTGCCAGCAGCTTGACTACCGGGACAGGGGGCGGTGGTTCACCCCTCCACTTT; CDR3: CASSLTTGTGGGGSPLHF
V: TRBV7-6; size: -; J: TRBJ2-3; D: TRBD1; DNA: TGTGCCAGCAGCCCACCCCGGGGCAGGGGGAATACGCAGTATTTT; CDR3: CASSPPRGRGNTQYF
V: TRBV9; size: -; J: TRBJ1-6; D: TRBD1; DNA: TGTGCCAGCAGCGTTTTTGACAGGGCCAGCTATAATTCACCCCTCCACTTT; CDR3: CASSVFDRASYNSPLHF
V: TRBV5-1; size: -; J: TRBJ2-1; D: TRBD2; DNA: TGCGCCAGCAGCTTCCCGGCGCTAGCGGGAACATACAATGAGCAGTTCTTC; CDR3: CASSFPALAGTYNEQFF
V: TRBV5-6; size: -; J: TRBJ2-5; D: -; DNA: TGTGCCAGCAGCTTGGATCCGGAGGAGACCCAGTACTTC; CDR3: CASSLDPEETQYF
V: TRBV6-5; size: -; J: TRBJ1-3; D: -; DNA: TGTGCCAGCAGTTTAGGGGCCGGGTCCTCTGGAAACACCATATATTTT; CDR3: CASSLGAGSSGNTIYF
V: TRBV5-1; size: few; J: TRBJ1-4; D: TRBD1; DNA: TGCGCCAGCAGCTTACAGGGGACTAATGAAAAACTGTTTTTT; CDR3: CASSLQGTNEKLFF
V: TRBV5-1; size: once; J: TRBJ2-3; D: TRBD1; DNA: TGCGCCAGCAGCTTGGAACAGGGGTCCACAGATACGCAGTATTTT; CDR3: CASSLEQGSTDTQYF
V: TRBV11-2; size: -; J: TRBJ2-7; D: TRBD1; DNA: TGTGCCAGCAGCTCGGGACAGAGGTTTTACGAGCAGTACTTC; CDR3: CASSSGQRFYEQYF
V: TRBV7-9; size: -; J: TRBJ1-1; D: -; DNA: TGTGCCAGCAGCTTAGGGTCTGGGGGGACTGAAGCTTTCTTT; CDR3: CASSLGSGGTEAFF
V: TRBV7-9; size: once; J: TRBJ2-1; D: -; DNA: TGTGCCAGCAGCCCCGTTTCCACTCTTCTACCCAATGAGCAGTTCTTC; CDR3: CASSPVSTLLPNEQFF
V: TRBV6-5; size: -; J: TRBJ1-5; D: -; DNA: TGTGCCAGCAGTTCGACAAACAGGGCGCCCCAGCATTTT; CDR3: CASSSTNRAPQHF
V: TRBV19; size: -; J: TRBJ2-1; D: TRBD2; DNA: TGTGCCAGTAGTCTGGGACTAGCGGGACCTATCGACAATGAGCAGTTCTTC; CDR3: CASSLGLAGPIDNEQFF
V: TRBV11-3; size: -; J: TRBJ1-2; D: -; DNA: TGTGCCAGCAGCTTAGAACCGGAAAACTATGGCTACCCCTTC; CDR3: CASSLEPENYGYPF
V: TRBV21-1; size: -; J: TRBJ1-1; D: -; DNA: TGTGCCAGCACCCACCAAACAGGGCCCCACCGCTGGAACACTGAAGCTTTCTTT; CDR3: CASTHQTGPHRWNTEAFF